The TCR beta chain described here comes from a study of radiotherapy plus CTLA-4 blockade in lung cancer. Background on the study: There were objective responses in 18% of patients, and more than 30% had disease control.

Patients had chemo-refractory metastatic non-small-cell lung cancer and received focal radiation plus CTLA-4 blockade that used ipilimumab. General study points: Early clone dynamics of blood T cells, plus interferon-beta, reportedly predicted response best. Among blood TCR repertoires after radiotherapy plus ipilimumab, tumor-derived clones expanded.

The CDR3 sequence is 17 residues long. V trimming: 5 bases; J trimming: 8 bases; junction bases outside the gene matches: 19. Germline V CDR1 and CDR2: SGHAT, FQNNGV. Concerning this clone itself: Its target is not known.

Profiled with immunoSEQ multiplex PCR; TCRdb holds only in-frame clones, not every one. The sample yields 90,000 to 100,000 clones, approximately 74% seen once. The sequencing used peripheral blood, collected from a patient treated with radiotherapy plus ipilimumab. V usage is TRBV11-2 and J usage is TRBJ1-2; TRBD1 aligns across 8 bases. This TCR was recovered from a human donor with non-small cell lung cancer who had a partial response to radiotherapy plus ipilimumab. Some clones in this sample may be carry-over from other donors' samples. The CDR3 loop is CASSESIRTGTSGGYTF. CDR3 DNA: TGTGCCAGCAGCGAGAGTATACGGACAGGGACCTCTGGCGGCTACACCTTC.